This T cell receptor (beta chain) was recorded in a study of T cell responses to AZD1222 COVID-19 vaccine. Notes on the study in general: Vaccine-related CD4 TCRs covered spike, predominating at 160-218 and 743-854.

Germline lookup yields CDR1 MNHEY and CDR2 SVGAGI. This CDR3 is built from 15 residues. The V gene lost 0 bases and the J gene lost 0 bases, with 6 bases spanning the gap. This clone was seen once. Its antigen is as yet unknown. The table came from immunoSEQ multiplex PCR; TCRdb's copy has only in-frame clones and leaves some out. Of about 110,000 clones detected, roughly 87% appear once; the ten largest clones hold approximately 3%. Sequencing was performed on peripheral blood, taken on day 0 of AZD1222 vaccination. The origin of this receptor is an adult in good health. The rearrangement joins TRBV6-5 to TRBJ1-3; no clear D. The CDR3 nucleotides read TGTGCCAGCAGTTACTCGATTAACTCTGGAAACACCATATATTTT. Translated: CASSYSINSGNTIYF.